Listed here are 21 T cell receptor beta chains from one sample, sequenced in a study of identifying expanded T cells in peripheral blood. TCRdb's table, derived via immunoSEQ multiplex PCR, lists solely in-frame clones and lacks some. The sample consists of 75,000 to 100,000 clones, approximately 91% of them appearing once. Sequencing input: blood. The origin of the receptors is a person aged 18 to 70 in good health.

The V and J genes are TRBV7-3 and TRBJ2-1; D not resolved. Per germline, CDR1 SGHTA and CDR2 FQGTGA. Trimming took 5 bases from V and 7 from J, leaving 12 bases between them. There are 13 residues in the CDR3. The CDR3 here is CASSTSMGNEQFF. The CDR3, as DNA: TGTGCCAGCAGCACCAGTATGGGAAATGAGCAGTTCTTC.

This clone was seen just once. The chain couples TRBV25-1 to TRBJ2-7; D possibly corresponds to TRBD1 (6 bases). This CDR3 comprises 12 residues. Per the germline V gene, CDR1 is MGHDK and CDR2 is SYGVNS. The ends were cut back, 10 bases at V and 4 bases at J, with 14 bases in the middle. CDR3 nucleotides: TGTGCCACCCTAGGGCAGGGGTACGAGCAGTACTTC. Translating gives CATLGQGYEQYF.

This chain joins TRBV6-5 and TRBJ2-1; 7 positions agree with TRBD2. Germline V lookup: CDR1 MNHEY, CDR2 SVGAGI. With V trimmed by 2 bases and J by 1 base, 2 bases remained unmatched. This CDR3 has 15 residues. The CDR3 DNA is TGTGCCAGCAGTTACAGGCGGGAGTCCTACAATGAGCAGTTCTTC. Protein: CASSYRRESYNEQFF.

The gene calls are TRBV6-1 and TRBJ2-2; TRBD1 is a possible D gene (5 bases). V lost 1 base and J lost 1, with 10 bases in between. The CDR3 sequence is 16 residues long. CDR1 and CDR2 (germline): MNHNS, SASEGT. This chain's CDR3 is CASSEVRTGNTGELFF. CDR3 nucleotide sequence: TGTGCCAGCAGTGAAGTTCGCACAGGGAACACCGGGGAGCTGTTTTTT.

This chain joins TRBV14 and TRBJ2-5, with D perhaps TRBD1 (7 bases). The CDR3 length is 15 residues. Germline V gives CDR1 SGHDN, CDR2 FVKESK. Trimming took off 4 bases at V and 8 bases at J, with 20 bases between the two ends. The DNA of the CDR3 is TGTGCCAGCAGCCTTCTTACAGGGGCCGGGGGTACCCAGTACTTC. This codes for CASSLLTGAGGTQYF. Combining the CDR3 with reference TRBV14 and TRBJ2-5 gives the whole variable domain EAGVTQFPSHSVIEKGQTVTLRCDPISGHDNLYWYRRVMGKEIKFLLHFVKESKQDESGMPNNRFLAERTGGTYSTLKVQPAELEDSGVYFCASSLLTGAGGTQYFGPGTRLLVL.

The rearrangement links TRBV6-5 to TRBJ1-1; D not resolved. CDR1 and CDR2 from the germline V gene are MNHEY and SVGAGI. V dropped 4 bases and J dropped 7 bases, with 10 bases sitting between them. The CDR3 is 12 amino acids. This CDR3 is CASSSTRNEAFF. CDR3 nucleotide sequence: TGTGCCAGCAGTTCAACACGGAATGAAGCTTTCTTT.

This clone was seen just once. This chain joins TRBV5-5 and TRBJ1-3; tentative D call: TRBD1 (6 bases). Germline values: CDR1 SGHKS, CDR2 YYEKEE (reference sequence). The V and J ends lost 2 bases and 6 bases respectively, with 15 bases between them. The CDR3 loop spans 15 amino acids. CDR3 amino acids: CASSLSGGHVNTIYF. The CDR3 nucleotides are TGTGCCAGCAGCTTATCCGGGGGGCACGTAAACACCATATATTTT.

This chain uses TRBV15 with TRBJ1-2; no clear D. V lost 1 base and J lost 4, with 10 bases in between. Germline CDR1 and CDR2: LNHNV and YYDKDF (reference sequence). The length of the CDR3 is 14 residues. CDR3 protein: CATSRGEGSYGYTF. The CDR3 DNA sequence: TGTGCCACCAGCAGAGGAGAAGGGAGCTATGGCTACACCTTC.

The genes are TRBV5-1 and TRBJ2-3; the D gene is possibly TRBD1 (5 bases). The V gene lost 9 bases and the J gene lost 4 bases, with 21 bases spanning the gap. The CDR3 is 15 residues long. Looked up from germline, CDR1 is SGHRS and CDR2 is YFSETQ. The CDR3 sequence is CATSWGGSEADTQYF. The CDR3 DNA reads as TGCGCCACTTCGTGGGGCGGAAGCGAAGCAGATACGCAGTATTTT. Looking up the rest from reference TRBV5-1 and TRBJ2-3 gives the full variable domain: KAGVTQTPRYLIKTRGQQVTLSCSPISGHRSVSWYQQTPGQGLQFLFEYFSETQRNKGNFPGRFSGRQFSNSRSEMNVSTLELGDSALYLCATSWGGSEADTQYFGPGTRLTVL.

This chain joins TRBV28 and TRBJ1-2, with no clear D. The CDR3 runs 14 residues. CDR1 and CDR2 (germline): MDHEN, SYDVKM. Trimming shortened V by 5 bases and J by 4 bases, and 14 bases separated the two germline ends. The CDR3 is CASSGPSRSYGYTF. In nucleotides, the CDR3 is TGTGCCAGCAGTGGCCCCAGCAGATCCTATGGCTACACCTTC.

This chain uses TRBV29-1 with TRBJ1-1, with 7 bases identical to TRBD1. Germline V gene lookup returns CDR1 SQVTM and CDR2 ANQGSEA. V lost 0 bases, J lost 2 bases, and 3 bases stayed unmatched. The CDR3 runs to 14 residues. The CDR3 bases are TGCAGCGTTGAAGAGTCAGGGGGTAACACTGAAGCTTTCTTT. Protein sequence: CSVEESGGNTEAFF.

This chain links TRBV29-1 with TRBJ2-1; TRBD1 is a possible D gene (6 bases). Germline CDR1 and CDR2: SQVTM and ANQGSEA. Trimming removed 7 bases at V and 4 bases at J, with 17 bases between. The CDR3 runs 14 residues. The CDR3 is CSAGPGQIYNEQFF. The CDR3 region has the DNA TGCAGCGCCGGACCCGGACAGATTTACAATGAGCAGTTCTTC.

This clone was seen only once. This chain's CDR3 is CASSYLNAEKLFF. As DNA, the CDR3 is TGTGCCAGCAGTTACTTGAATGCGGAAAAACTGTTTTTT. V and J are TRBV6-5 and TRBJ1-4; D ambiguous. The V end was cut by 1 base, the J end by 8 bases, with 8 bases between. The CDR3 consists of 13 residues. Germline CDR1 and CDR2: MNHEY and SVGAGI.

The rearrangement joins TRBV7-2 to TRBJ2-1; D is possibly TRBD1 (6 bases). The length of the CDR3 is 15 residues. V was clipped by 5 bases and J by 9 bases, with 20 bases between them. Germline CDR1 reads SGHTA; CDR2 reads FQGNSA. The CDR3: CASSPQAGAMGEQFF. The CDR3 DNA is TGTGCCAGCAGCCCCCAGGCAGGGGCGATGGGTGAGCAGTTCTTC. The full variable domain, completed using reference TRBV7-2 and TRBJ2-1, is GAGVSQSPSNKVTEKGKDVELRCDPISGHTALYWYRQSLGQGLEFLIYFQGNSAPDKSGLPSDRFSAERTGGSVSTLTIQRTQQEDSAVYLCASSPQAGAMGEQFFGPGTRLTVL.

The J gene is TRBJ2-7, the V gene TRBV5-5, with D unclear. V lost 2 bases to trimming and J lost 1 base, with 16 bases between them. Germline V lookup: CDR1 SGHKS, CDR2 YYEKEE (reference sequence). CDR3 size: 16 residues. The CDR3 here is CASSLSVSPGSYEQYF. The CDR3 DNA follows: TGTGCCAGCAGCTTATCGGTTAGCCCCGGATCCTACGAGCAGTACTTC.

The chain uses TRBV6-1 and TRBJ2-5; TRBD2 is a possible D gene (5 bases). The DNA end lines up better with TRBJ2-7; the J call may be wrong. The CDR3 runs to 14 residues. Germline CDR1 reads MNHNS; CDR2 reads SASEGT. CDR3 loop: CASTPARASYEQYF. The CDR3 nucleotides are TGTGCCAGCACCCCGGCGAGGGCGTCCTACGAGCAGTACTTC.

About this clone: The junction departs from the called germline gene at one end, perhaps through a read error. The rearrangement joins TRBV7-7 to TRBJ2-2; D is unclear. CDR1 SSHAT and CDR2 FNYEAQ come from the germline V gene (reference sequence). The length of the CDR3 is 15 residues. The CDR3 DNA reads as TGTGCTAGCAGCTTGGGTCAGGCGAACACCGGGGAGCTGTTTTTT. It translates to CASSLGQANTGELFF.

The V and J genes are TRBV29-1 and TRBJ1-4; TRBD1 matches at 7 bases. The CDR3 contains 15 residues. After removal of 4 bases from V and 8 bases from J, the junction contained 13 bases not matched to a gene. CDR1 and CDR2 from the germline V gene are SQVTM and ANQGSEA. The CDR3 bases are TGCAGCGTTGTAGGGGGCGCAGGGATTGGAGAAAAACTGTTTTTT. Its translation is CSVVGGAGIGEKLFF.

The chain joins TRBV6-6 to TRBJ1-2; tentative D call: TRBD1 (5 bases). V was shortened by 7 bases and J by 1 base, with 16 bases between the two germline ends. Germline CDR1 and CDR2: MNHNY and SVGAGI (reference sequence). This CDR3 region has 15 residues. The CDR3 nucleotides read TGTGCCAGCACCTCACGGGACGCAGATAACTATGGCTACACCTTC. It translates to CASTSRDADNYGYTF.

The chain is built from TRBV2 and TRBJ1-2; D remains unclear. CDR3 length equals 13 residues. Trimming left V 7 bases short and J 5 bases short, with 14 bases between. Germline CDR1 and CDR2: SNHLY and FYNNEI. The CDR3 reads CASTAILTYGYTF. CDR3 sequence (DNA): TGTGCCAGCACGGCCATTTTGACTTATGGCTACACCTTC. Looking up the rest from reference TRBV2 and TRBJ1-2 gives the full variable domain: EPEVTQTPSHQVTQMGQEVILRCVPISNHLYFYWYRQILGQKVEFLVSFYNNEISEKSEIFDDQFSVERPDGSNFTLKIRSTKLEDSAMYFCASTAILTYGYTFGSGTRLTVV.

This chain joins TRBV30 and TRBJ1-1; tentative D call: TRBD1 (5 bases). Germline CDR1 and CDR2: GTSNPN and SVGIG (reference sequence). Between the trimmed V and J ends, which lost 1 base and 4 bases, there was a span of 10 bases. This CDR3 contains 13 residues. CDR3 nucleotide sequence: TGTGCCTGGAGTGCGGGGGGGGGCACTGAAGCTTTCTTT. This translates into CAWSAGGGTEAFF.